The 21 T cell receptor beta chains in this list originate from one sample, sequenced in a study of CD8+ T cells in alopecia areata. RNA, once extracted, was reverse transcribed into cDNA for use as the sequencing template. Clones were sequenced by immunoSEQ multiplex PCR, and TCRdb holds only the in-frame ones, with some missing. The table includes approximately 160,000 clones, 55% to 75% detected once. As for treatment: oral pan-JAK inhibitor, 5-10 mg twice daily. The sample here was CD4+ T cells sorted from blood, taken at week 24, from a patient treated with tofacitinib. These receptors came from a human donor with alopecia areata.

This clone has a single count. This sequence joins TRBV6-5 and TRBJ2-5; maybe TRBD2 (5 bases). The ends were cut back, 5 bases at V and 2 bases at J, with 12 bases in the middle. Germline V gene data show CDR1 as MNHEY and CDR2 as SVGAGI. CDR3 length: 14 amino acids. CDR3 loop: CASSLAGIQETQYF. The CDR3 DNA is TGTGCCAGCAGTCTCGCGGGTATACAAGAGACCCAGTACTTC.

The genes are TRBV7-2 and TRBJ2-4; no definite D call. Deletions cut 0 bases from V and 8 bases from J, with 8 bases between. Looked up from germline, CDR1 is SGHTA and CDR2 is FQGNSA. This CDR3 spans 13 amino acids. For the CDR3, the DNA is TGTGCCAGCAGCTTAGCTAGCATTGACATTCAGTACTTC. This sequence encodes CASSLASIDIQYF.

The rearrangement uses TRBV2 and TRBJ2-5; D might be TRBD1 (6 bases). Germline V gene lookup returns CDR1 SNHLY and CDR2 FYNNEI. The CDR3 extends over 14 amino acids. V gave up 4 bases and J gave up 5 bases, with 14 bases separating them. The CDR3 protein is CASSGSGDEETQYF. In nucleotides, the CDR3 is TGTGCCAGCAGTGGGTCAGGGGATGAGGAGACCCAGTACTTC.

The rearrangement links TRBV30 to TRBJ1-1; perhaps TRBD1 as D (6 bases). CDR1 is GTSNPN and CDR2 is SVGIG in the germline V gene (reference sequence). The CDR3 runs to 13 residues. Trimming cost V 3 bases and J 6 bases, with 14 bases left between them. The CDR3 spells CAWSPTGKAEAFF. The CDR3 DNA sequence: TGTGCCTGGAGCCCCACAGGGAAGGCTGAAGCTTTCTTT.

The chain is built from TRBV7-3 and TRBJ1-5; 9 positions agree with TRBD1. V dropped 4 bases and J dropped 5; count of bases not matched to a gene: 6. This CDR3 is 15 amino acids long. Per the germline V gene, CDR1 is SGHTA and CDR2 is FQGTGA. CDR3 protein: CASSSPGQGYQPQHF. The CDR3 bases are TGTGCCAGCAGCTCTCCGGGACAGGGCTATCAGCCCCAGCATTTT.

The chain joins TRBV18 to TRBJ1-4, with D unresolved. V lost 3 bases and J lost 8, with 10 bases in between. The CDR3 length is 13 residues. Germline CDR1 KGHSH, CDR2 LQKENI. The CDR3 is CASSPRASEKLFF. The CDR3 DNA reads TGTGCCAGCTCACCTCGCGCCTCGGAAAAACTGTTTTTT.

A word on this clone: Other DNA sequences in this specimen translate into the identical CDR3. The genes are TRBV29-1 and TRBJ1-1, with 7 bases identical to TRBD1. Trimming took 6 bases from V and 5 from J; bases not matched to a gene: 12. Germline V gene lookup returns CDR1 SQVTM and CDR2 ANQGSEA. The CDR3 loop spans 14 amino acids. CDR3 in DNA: TGCAGCGTGGGAACAGGGGCTAGGGGGACTGAAGCTTTCTTT. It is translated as CSVGTGARGTEAFF.

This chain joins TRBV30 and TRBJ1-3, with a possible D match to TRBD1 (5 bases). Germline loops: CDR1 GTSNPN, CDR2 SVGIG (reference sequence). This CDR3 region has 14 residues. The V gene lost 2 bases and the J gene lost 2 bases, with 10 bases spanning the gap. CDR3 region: CAWSLRVPGNTIYF. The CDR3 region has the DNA TGTGCCTGGAGTCTCAGGGTCCCTGGAAACACCATATATTTT.

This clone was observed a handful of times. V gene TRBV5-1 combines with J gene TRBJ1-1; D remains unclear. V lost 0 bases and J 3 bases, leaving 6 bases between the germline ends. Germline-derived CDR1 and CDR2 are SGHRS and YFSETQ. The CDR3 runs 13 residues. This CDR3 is CASSLAKDTEAFF. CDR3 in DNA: TGCGCCAGCAGCTTGGCCAAAGACACTGAAGCTTTCTTT.

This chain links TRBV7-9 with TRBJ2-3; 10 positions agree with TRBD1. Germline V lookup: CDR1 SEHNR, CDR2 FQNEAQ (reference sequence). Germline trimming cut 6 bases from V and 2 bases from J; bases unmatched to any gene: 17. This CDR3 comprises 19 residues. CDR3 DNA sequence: TGTGCCAGCAGAGGTTTATTGAGGACCGGGACAGGGGTCACAGATACGCAGTATTTT. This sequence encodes CASRGLLRTGTGVTDTQYF.

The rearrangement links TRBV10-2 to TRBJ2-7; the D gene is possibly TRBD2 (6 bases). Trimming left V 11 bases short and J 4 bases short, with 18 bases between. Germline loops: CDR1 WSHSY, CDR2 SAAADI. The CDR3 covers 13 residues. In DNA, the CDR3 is TGCGCCGCATTACGAACCGGGGGTTACGAGCAGTACTTC. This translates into CAALRTGGYEQYF.

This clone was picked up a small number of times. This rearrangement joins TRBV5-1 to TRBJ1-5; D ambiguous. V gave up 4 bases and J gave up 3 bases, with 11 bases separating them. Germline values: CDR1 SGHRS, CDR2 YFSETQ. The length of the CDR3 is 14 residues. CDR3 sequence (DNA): TGCGCCAGCAGCCAGGACGGACCCAATCAGCCCCAGCATTTT. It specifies CASSQDGPNQPQHF.

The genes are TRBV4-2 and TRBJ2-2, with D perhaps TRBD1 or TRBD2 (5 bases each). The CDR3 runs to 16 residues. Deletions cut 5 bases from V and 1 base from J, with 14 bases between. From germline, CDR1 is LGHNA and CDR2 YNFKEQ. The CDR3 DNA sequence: TGTGCCAGCAGCTGGCCGAGGGGCGGGAACACCGGGGAGCTGTTTTTT. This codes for CASSWPRGGNTGELFF.

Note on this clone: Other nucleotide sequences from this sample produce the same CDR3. DNA of the CDR3: TGCAGTGCTAGAGGGGGCTATGGCTACACCTTC. The encoded protein is CSARGGYGYTF. V and J are TRBV20-1 and TRBJ1-2; D is unresolved. The CDR3 has 11 amino acids. Germline V lookup: CDR1 DFQATT, CDR2 SNEGSKA (reference sequence). V was clipped by 1 base and J by 4 bases, with 4 bases between them.

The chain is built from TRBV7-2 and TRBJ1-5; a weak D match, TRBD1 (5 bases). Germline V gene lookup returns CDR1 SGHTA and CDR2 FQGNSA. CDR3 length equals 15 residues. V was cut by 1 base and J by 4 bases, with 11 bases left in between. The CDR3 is CASSLEEGWNQPQHF. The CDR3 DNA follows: TGTGCCAGCAGCTTAGAGGAGGGGTGGAATCAGCCCCAGCATTTT.

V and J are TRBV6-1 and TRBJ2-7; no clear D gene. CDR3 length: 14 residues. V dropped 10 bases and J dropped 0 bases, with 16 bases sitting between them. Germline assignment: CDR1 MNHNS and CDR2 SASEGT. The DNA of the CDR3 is TGTGCCACCCTACCATGGGGAAGCTCCTACGAGCAGTACTTC. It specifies CATLPWGSSYEQYF.

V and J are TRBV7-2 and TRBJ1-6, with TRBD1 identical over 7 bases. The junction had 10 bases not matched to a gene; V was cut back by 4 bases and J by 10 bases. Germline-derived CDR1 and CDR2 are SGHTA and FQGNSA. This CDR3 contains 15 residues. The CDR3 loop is CASSSTGQGGSPLHF. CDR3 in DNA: TGTGCCAGCAGCTCGACAGGGCAAGGCGGATCACCCCTCCACTTT.

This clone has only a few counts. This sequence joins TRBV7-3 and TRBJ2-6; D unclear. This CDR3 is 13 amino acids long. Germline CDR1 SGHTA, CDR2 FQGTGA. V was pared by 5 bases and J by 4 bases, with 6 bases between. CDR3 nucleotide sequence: TGTGCCAGCAGCCTCCTCGGGGCCAACGTCCTGACTTTC. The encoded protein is CASSLLGANVLTF.

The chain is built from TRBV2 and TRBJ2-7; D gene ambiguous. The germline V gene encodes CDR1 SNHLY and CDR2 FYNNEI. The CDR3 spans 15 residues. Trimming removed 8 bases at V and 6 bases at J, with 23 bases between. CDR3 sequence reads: CASQVGSLGSGEQYF. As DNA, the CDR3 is TGTGCCAGCCAGGTGGGGTCCTTAGGTTCTGGCGAGCAGTACTTC. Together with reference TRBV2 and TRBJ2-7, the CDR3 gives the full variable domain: EPEVTQTPSHQVTQMGQEVILRCVPISNHLYFYWYRQILGQKVEFLVSFYNNEISEKSEIFDDQFSVERPDGSNFTLKIRSTKLEDSAMYFCASQVGSLGSGEQYFGPGTRLTVT.

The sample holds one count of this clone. CDR3 amino acids: CASSVTRLALGETQYF. The CDR3, as DNA: TGTGCCAGCAGCGTGACTCGACTAGCTTTGGGAGAGACCCAGTACTTC. The chain combines TRBV5-6 with TRBJ2-5, with TRBD2 matching 7 bases. This CDR3 is 16 amino acids long. Germline CDR1 and CDR2: SGHDT and YYEEEE. V was pared by 4 bases and J by 4 bases, with 13 bases of the junction left unmatched.

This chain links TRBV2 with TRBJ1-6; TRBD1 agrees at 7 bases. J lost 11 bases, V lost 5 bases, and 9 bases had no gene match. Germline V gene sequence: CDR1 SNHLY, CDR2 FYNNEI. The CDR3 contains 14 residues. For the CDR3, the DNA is TGTGCCAGCAGTTGGGGACAGAGTAAGCCACCCCTCCACTTT. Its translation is CASSWGQSKPPLHF.